The rows below give T cell receptor beta chains drawn from one sample of a study of shared clonotypes between healthy human individuals. Assay used: immunoSEQ multiplex PCR; TCRdb lists only in-frame clones, some missing. The sample carries around 1.1 million clones, 75% to 80% recorded once. The specimen was memory CD4+ T cells from PBMCs. These receptors were collected from a young man in good health. Some clones in this sample may be carry-over from other donors' samples. CDR3s include the opening cysteine and the closing phenylalanine or tryptophan. D genes are given only for firm matches. Size values are once, few and many counts, or a class for expanded clones, and some rows have none.

j_gene: TRBJ2-7; abundance: NA; v_gene: TRBV28; d_gene: TRBD1; CDR3aa: CASSESGQGAYEQYF; CDR3nt: TGTGCCAGCAGTGAATCGGGACAGGGGGCCTACGAGCAGTACTTC
j_gene: TRBJ1-5; abundance: NA; v_gene: TRBV20-1; d_gene: NA; CDR3aa: CSARVVPQHF; CDR3nt: TGCAGTGCTAGAGTGGTGCCCCAGCATTTT
j_gene: TRBJ2-5; abundance: few; v_gene: TRBV2; d_gene: NA; CDR3aa: CASSSRGRETQYF; CDR3nt: TGTGCCAGCAGTAGTCGAGGGAGGGAGACCCAGTACTTC
j_gene: TRBJ1-1; abundance: NA; v_gene: TRBV6-6; d_gene: NA; CDR3aa: CASSLTEAFF; CDR3nt: TGTGCCAGCAGCCTGACTGAAGCTTTCTTT
j_gene: TRBJ2-2; abundance: NA; v_gene: TRBV19; d_gene: TRBD2; CDR3aa: CASSITSATGELFF; CDR3nt: TGTGCCAGTAGTATAACTAGCGCCACCGGGGAGCTGTTTTTT
j_gene: TRBJ2-3; abundance: once; v_gene: TRBV5-5; d_gene: NA; CDR3aa: CASSSGSGPDTQYF; CDR3nt: TGTGCCAGCAGCTCGGGGAGTGGACCAGATACGCAGTATTTT
j_gene: TRBJ2-7; abundance: NA; v_gene: TRBV28; d_gene: NA; CDR3aa: CASSFSGGQSYEQYF; CDR3nt: TGTGCCAGCAGTTTTTCCGGGGGCCAGTCCTACGAGCAGTACTTC
j_gene: TRBJ2-1; abundance: NA; v_gene: TRBV5-4; d_gene: TRBD1; CDR3aa: CASSPAWGRGLDEQFF; CDR3nt: TGTGCCAGCAGCCCGGCCTGGGGCAGGGGGCTCGATGAGCAGTTCTTC
j_gene: TRBJ2-7; abundance: NA; v_gene: TRBV5-1; d_gene: TRBD1; CDR3aa: CASHRGPDDEQYF; CDR3nt: TGCGCCAGCCACAGGGGGCCGGACGACGAGCAGTACTTC
j_gene: TRBJ2-3; abundance: NA; v_gene: TRBV7-9; d_gene: NA; CDR3aa: CASSPRAAGVFKYF; CDR3nt: TGTGCCAGCAGCCCTCGGGCGGCCGGAGTGTTTAAGTATTTT
j_gene: TRBJ2-6; abundance: once; v_gene: TRBV7-2; d_gene: NA; CDR3aa: CASSLPLTGANVLTF; CDR3nt: TGTGCCAGCAGCCTACCTCTTACGGGGGCCAACGTCCTGACTTTC
j_gene: TRBJ1-3; abundance: NA; v_gene: TRBV28; d_gene: NA; CDR3aa: CASSFAGADIKSGNTIYF; CDR3nt: TGTGCCAGCAGTTTCGCCGGGGCCGACATAAAGTCTGGAAACACCATATATTTT
j_gene: TRBJ2-5; abundance: few; v_gene: TRBV7-2; d_gene: NA; CDR3aa: CASGRTRETQYF; CDR3nt: TGTGCCAGCGGACGGACGAGAGAGACCCAGTACTTC
j_gene: TRBJ2-3; abundance: NA; v_gene: TRBV2; d_gene: TRBD2; CDR3aa: CASSGLAGDVDTQYF; CDR3nt: TGTGCCAGCAGTGGACTAGCGGGAGACGTAGATACGCAGTATTTT
j_gene: TRBJ2-7; abundance: NA; v_gene: TRBV11-2; d_gene: NA; CDR3aa: CASSFRFTGRYEQYF; CDR3nt: TGTGCCAGCAGCTTCCGCTTTACGGGGCGCTACGAGCAGTACTTC
j_gene: TRBJ2-2; abundance: once; v_gene: TRBV5-1; d_gene: NA; CDR3aa: CASSLTYTGELFF; CDR3nt: TGCGCCAGCAGCTTGACTTACACCGGGGAGCTGTTTTTT
j_gene: TRBJ2-1; abundance: NA; v_gene: TRBV9; d_gene: TRBD2; CDR3aa: CASSMRTSGVNEQFF; CDR3nt: TGTGCCAGCAGCATGAGGACTAGCGGGGTCAATGAGCAGTTCTTC
j_gene: TRBJ1-2; abundance: NA; v_gene: TRBV7-2; d_gene: TRBD1; CDR3aa: CASSLLGTGNNYGYTF; CDR3nt: TGTGCCAGCAGCTTATTAGGGACAGGGAATAACTATGGCTACACCTTC
j_gene: TRBJ2-2; abundance: NA; v_gene: TRBV9; d_gene: NA; CDR3aa: CASSAYRETGELFF; CDR3nt: TGTGCCAGCAGCGCCTACAGGGAGACCGGGGAGCTGTTTTTT
j_gene: TRBJ2-7; abundance: NA; v_gene: TRBV6-5; d_gene: NA; CDR3aa: CASSYSWRAGYEQYF; CDR3nt: TGTGCCAGCAGTTACTCGTGGAGGGCCGGCTACGAGCAGTACTTC
j_gene: TRBJ1-4; abundance: once; v_gene: TRBV9; d_gene: NA; CDR3aa: CASSPQRRMFF; CDR3nt: TGTGCCAGCAGCCCCCAGCGCAGGATGTTTTTT
j_gene: TRBJ1-1; abundance: NA; v_gene: TRBV5-1; d_gene: TRBD1; CDR3aa: CASSSLRTGNTEAFF; CDR3nt: TGCGCCAGCAGCTCCCTAAGGACAGGGAACACTGAAGCTTTCTTT
j_gene: TRBJ1-2; abundance: NA; v_gene: TRBV5-1; d_gene: NA; CDR3aa: CASSVRDGDYGYTF; CDR3nt: TGCGCCAGCAGCGTACGGGACGGCGACTATGGCTACACCTTC
j_gene: TRBJ1-4; abundance: NA; v_gene: TRBV2; d_gene: TRBD1; CDR3aa: CASSETGGHVQKLFF; CDR3nt: TGTGCCAGCAGTGAAACAGGGGGGCATGTGCAAAAACTGTTTTTT
j_gene: TRBJ2-5; abundance: NA; v_gene: TRBV20-1; d_gene: NA; CDR3aa: CSVFHGETQYF; CDR3nt: TGCAGTGTTTTTCACGGGGAGACCCAGTACTTC
j_gene: TRBJ1-1; abundance: NA; v_gene: TRBV30; d_gene: NA; CDR3aa: CVWSVGVSTEAFF; CDR3nt: TGTGTCTGGAGTGTGGGGGTGAGCACTGAAGCTTTCTTT
j_gene: TRBJ2-7; abundance: NA; v_gene: TRBV2; d_gene: NA; CDR3aa: CASSYPGLQYF; CDR3nt: TGTGCCAGCAGCTACCCAGGGTTGCAGTACTTC
j_gene: TRBJ2-2; abundance: NA; v_gene: TRBV14; d_gene: NA; CDR3aa: CASSFAAGELFF; CDR3nt: TGTGCCAGCAGCTTCGCTGCCGGGGAGCTGTTTTTT
j_gene: TRBJ2-1; abundance: NA; v_gene: TRBV27; d_gene: TRBD2; CDR3aa: CASAHPTSGRFNEQFF; CDR3nt: TGTGCCAGCGCCCACCCGACTAGCGGGAGATTCAATGAGCAGTTCTTC
j_gene: TRBJ2-1; abundance: NA; v_gene: TRBV28; d_gene: TRBD2; CDR3aa: CASSPSSGSRRAYNEQFF; CDR3nt: TGTGCCAGCAGTCCCTCTAGCGGGAGTAGAAGGGCCTACAATGAGCAGTTCTTC